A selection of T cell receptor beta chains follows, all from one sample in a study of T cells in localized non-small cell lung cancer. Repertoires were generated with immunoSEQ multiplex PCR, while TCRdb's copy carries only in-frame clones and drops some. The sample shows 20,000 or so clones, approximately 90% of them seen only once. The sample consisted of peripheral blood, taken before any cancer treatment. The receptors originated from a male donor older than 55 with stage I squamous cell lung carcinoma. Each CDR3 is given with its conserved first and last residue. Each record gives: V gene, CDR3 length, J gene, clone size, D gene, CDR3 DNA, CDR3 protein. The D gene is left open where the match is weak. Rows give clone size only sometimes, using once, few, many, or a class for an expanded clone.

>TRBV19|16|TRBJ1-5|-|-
TGTGCCAGTACCCCTTGGACAGAGATTAGCAATCAGCCCCAGCATTTT
CASTPWTEISNQPQHF
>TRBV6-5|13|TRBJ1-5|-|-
TGTGCCAGCAGAGGGTTCGGCGCTCAGCCCCAGCATTTT
CASRGFGAQPQHF
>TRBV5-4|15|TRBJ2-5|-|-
TGTGCCAGCAGCTTGGCCTTAATGCGGGAAGAGACCCAGTACTTC
CASSLALMREETQYF
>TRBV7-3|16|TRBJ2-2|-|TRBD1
TGTGCCAGCAGTTATACAGGGGCCCCCAACACCGGGGAGCTGTTTTTT
CASSYTGAPNTGELFF
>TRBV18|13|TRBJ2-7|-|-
TGTGCCAGCTCACCGAACTTAGGCTACGAGCAGTACTTC
CASSPNLGYEQYF
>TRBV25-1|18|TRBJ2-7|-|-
TGTGCCAGCAGTGAATATAAGGGAACAACTCTAAGCTCCTACGAGCAGTACTTC
CASSEYKGTTLSSYEQYF
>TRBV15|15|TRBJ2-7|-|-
TGTGCCACCAGCAGGAGGGACACCCGGGCCTACGAGCAGTACTTC
CATSRRDTRAYEQYF
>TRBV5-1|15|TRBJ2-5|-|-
TGCGCCAGCAGCTCCTTAGAGGGGCCGGAGGAGACCCAGTACTTC
CASSSLEGPEETQYF
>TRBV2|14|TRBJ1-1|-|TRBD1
TGTGCCAGCAGTGAAAAAAGGACAGGGATCAAAGCTTTCTTT
CASSEKRTGIKAFF
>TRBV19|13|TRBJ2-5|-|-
TGTGCCAGTCGACGCCTCGGAGGGGAGACCCAGTACTTC
CASRRLGGETQYF
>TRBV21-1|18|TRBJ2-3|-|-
TGTGCCAGCAGCATACTAGCGGGGGGGTCTGGGGCAAAATATACGCAGTATTTT
CASSILAGGSGAKYTQYF
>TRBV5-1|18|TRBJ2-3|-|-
TGCGCCAGCAGCTACCCCGGGCCCACCCCTACTGGCACAGATACGCAGTATTTT
CASSYPGPTPTGTDTQYF
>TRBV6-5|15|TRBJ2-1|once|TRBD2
TGTGCCAGCAGTTACTCGAGCGGGGGGGGTAATGAGCAGTTCTTC
CASSYSSGGGNEQFF
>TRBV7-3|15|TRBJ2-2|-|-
TGTGCCAGCAGTTTCCCGGAGGGAAACACCGGGGAGCTGTTTTTT
CASSFPEGNTGELFF
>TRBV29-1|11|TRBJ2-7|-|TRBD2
TGCAGCTGGGGGGAGGGCGGCGAGCAGTACTTC
CSWGEGGEQYF
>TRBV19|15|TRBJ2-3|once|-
TGTGCCACCACGGGTCGGAGGGGCGACACAGATACGCAGTATTTT
CATTGRRGDTDTQYF
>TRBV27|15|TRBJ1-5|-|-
-
CASSFGAGSNQPQHF
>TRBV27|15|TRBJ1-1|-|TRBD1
TGTGCCAGCAGTCTTGGGACAGGAGGGTACACTGAAGCTTTCTTT
CASSLGTGGYTEAFF
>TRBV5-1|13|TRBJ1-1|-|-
TGCGCCAGCAGCTTTATCCAGAACACTGAAGCTTTCTTT
CASSFIQNTEAFF
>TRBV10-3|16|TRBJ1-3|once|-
TGTGCCACCGAACCCGGGACAACGAGCCTTGGAAACACCATATATTTT
CATEPGTTSLGNTIYF
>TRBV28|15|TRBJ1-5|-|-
TGTGCCAGCAATCCTCGACAGTATAGCAATCAGCCCCAGCATTTT
CASNPRQYSNQPQHF
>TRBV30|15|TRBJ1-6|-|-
TGTGCCTGGAGTGGTGGCCAGTCGGGTAATTCACCCCTCCACTTT
CAWSGGQSGNSPLHF
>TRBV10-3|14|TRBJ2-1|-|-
TGTGCCATCAGAGGGGACTCTTCCTACAATGAGCAGTTCTTC
CAIRGDSSYNEQFF
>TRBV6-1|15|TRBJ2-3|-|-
TGTGCCAGCAGATCTTCCGGGGGGCGCCCAGATACGCAGTATTTT
CASRSSGGRPDTQYF
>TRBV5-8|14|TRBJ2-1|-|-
TGTGCCAGCACCGTTGATGGGTCCTACAATGAGCAGTTCTTC
CASTVDGSYNEQFF
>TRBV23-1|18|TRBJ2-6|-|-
TGCGCCAGCAGTATGAAGTATACGCAACAAAGTCGGGCCAACGTCCTGACTTTC
CASSMKYTQQSRANVLTF
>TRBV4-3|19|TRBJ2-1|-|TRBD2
TGCGCCAGCAGCCGCCGGGGACTAGCGGGGGCCTCATATGACAATGAGCAGTTCTTC
CASSRRGLAGASYDNEQFF
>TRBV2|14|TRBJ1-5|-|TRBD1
TGTGCCAGCGCGGACAGGGGGTTCGGTCAGCCCCAGCATTTT
CASADRGFGQPQHF
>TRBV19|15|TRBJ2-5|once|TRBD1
TGTGCCAGTAGTATTGTCAGGGGGCCCCAAGAGACCCAGTACTTC
CASSIVRGPQETQYF
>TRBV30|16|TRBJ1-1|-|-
TGTGCCTGGAGTGTAAGCCCCACAGGGCTGGACACTGAAGCTTTCTTT
CAWSVSPTGLDTEAFF
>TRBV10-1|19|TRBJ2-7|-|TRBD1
TGCGCCAGCAGTGTCAGGGACAGCCTCGACGCATGGTATTCCTACGAGCAGTACTTC
CASSVRDSLDAWYSYEQYF
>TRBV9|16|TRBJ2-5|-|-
TGTGCCAGCAGCCCCGGAAAAGCCTACCCCCAAGAGACCCAGTACTTC
CASSPGKAYPQETQYF
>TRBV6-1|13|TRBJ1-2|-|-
TGTGCCAGCAGTGAAGGGGGGGCGGTTGGCTACACCTTC
CASSEGGAVGYTF
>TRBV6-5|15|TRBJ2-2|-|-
TGTGCCAGTGCACTAGACCCTGCGAACACCGGGGAGCTGTTTTTT
CASALDPANTGELFF
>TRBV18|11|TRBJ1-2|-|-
TGTGCCAGCTCACCAGGGAATGGCTACACCTTC
CASSPGNGYTF
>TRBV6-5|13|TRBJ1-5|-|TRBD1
TGTGCCAGCGGAGACAGGGATGTTCAGCCCCAGCATTTT
CASGDRDVQPQHF
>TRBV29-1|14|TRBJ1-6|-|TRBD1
TGCAGCGCCGTGACAGGGGGATATAATTCACCCCTCCACTTT
CSAVTGGYNSPLHF
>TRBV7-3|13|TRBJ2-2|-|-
TGTGCCAGCAGCCCCTTACGCACCGGGGAGCTGTTTTTT
CASSPLRTGELFF
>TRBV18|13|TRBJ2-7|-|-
TGTGCCAGCTCACCAGGACAGTCAATGGAGCAGTACTTC
CASSPGQSMEQYF
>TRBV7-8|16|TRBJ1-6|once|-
TGTGCCAGCAGCCCCGAGGGGAACCCCTATAATTCACCCCTCCACTTT
CASSPEGNPYNSPLHF
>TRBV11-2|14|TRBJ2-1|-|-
TGTGCCAGCAGCCCCTGGGAAGTGTCCAATGAGCAGTTCTTC
CASSPWEVSNEQFF
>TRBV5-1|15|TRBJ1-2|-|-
TGCGCCAGCAGCCCACCGGGGGCCGACAACTATGGCTACACCTTC
CASSPPGADNYGYTF
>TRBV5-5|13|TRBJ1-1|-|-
TGTGCCAGCAGGTACGACTTGAACACTGAAGCTTTCTTT
CASRYDLNTEAFF
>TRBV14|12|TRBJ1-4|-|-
TGTGCCAGCAGCCGCCGTAATGAAAAACTGTTTTTT
CASSRRNEKLFF
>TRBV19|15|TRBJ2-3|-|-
TGTGCCAGTAGTATGAGGAGGGGGCGCACAGATACGCAGTATTTT
CASSMRRGRTDTQYF